Listed below are T cell receptor beta chains from one sample, sequenced in a study of blood T cell repertoires in COVID-19. TCRdb keeps only in-frame clones here, not all; method: immunoSEQ multiplex PCR. Among over 150,000 clones listed, more than 70% were seen once. Sequencing was done on a sample of PBMCs or T cells enriched from blood (not recorded which). The origin of the receptors is a man aged 35-49 years who had recovered from COVID-19. The CDR3 runs from the conserved cysteine through the conserved F or W. A D gene is named only where the DNA matches it firmly. Clone size, where shown, is once, few, many, or a class for clones that have expanded.

v_call	j_call	d_call	clone_size	cdr3_nt	cdr3_aa
TRBV18	TRBJ2-1	TRBD2	.	TGTGCCAGCTCACCACGGGGGGGTGAGCAGTTCTTC	CASSPRGGEQFF
TRBV28	TRBJ1-5	TRBD1	many	TGTGCCAGCAGCGGGACAGTCTATAGCAATCAGCCCCAGCATTTT	CASSGTVYSNQPQHF
TRBV5-4	TRBJ2-2	TRBD1	.	TGTGCCAGCAGCTTCGGGACAGCCAACACCGGGGAGCTGTTTTTT	CASSFGTANTGELFF
TRBV11-2	TRBJ2-1	TRBD1	.	TGTGCCAGCAGTCAACGACAGGGGGCCTACAATGAGCAGTTCTTC	CASSQRQGAYNEQFF
TRBV7-6	TRBJ2-1	.	few	TGTGCCAGCAGCCATTTACCCAGGGCCCAAAACAATGAGCAGTTCTTC	CASSHLPRAQNNEQFF
TRBV15	TRBJ1-1	.	.	TGTGCCACCAGCCTGTACAGGGACCTGAACACTGAAGCTTTCTTT	CATSLYRDLNTEAFF
TRBV11-2	TRBJ1-1	.	.	TGTGCCAGCAGCCCCCGAATCGGGTACACTGAAGCTTTCTTT	CASSPRIGYTEAFF
TRBV11-2	TRBJ1-2	.	.	TGTGCCAGCAGCTTCAGGCAGGGCGATGGCTACACCTTC	CASSFRQGDGYTF
TRBV20-1	TRBJ1-4	.	.	TGCAGTGCCCAGACTAATGAAAAACTGTTTTTT	CSAQTNEKLFF
TRBV28	TRBJ2-7	.	.	TGTGCCAGCAGCGGGCAGACGGGAGAGCAGTACTTC	CASSGQTGEQYF
TRBV16	TRBJ1-6	.	.	TGTGCCAGCAGCCACAGGGGTAATTCACCCCTCCACTTT	CASSHRGNSPLHF
TRBV13	TRBJ2-3	TRBD2	.	TGTGCCAGCAGCTTAACTAGCGGGGGGGCCACAGATACGCAGTATTTT	CASSLTSGGATDTQYF
TRBV7-8	TRBJ2-1	.	.	TGTGCCAGCAGCTCCTCCCAGGCCGAAAGCTCCTACAATGAGCAGTTCTTC	CASSSSQAESSYNEQFF
TRBV11-2	TRBJ2-7	.	few	TGTGCCAGCAGCTCCCTGGGCAGGGAGGAGTACGAGCAGTACTTC	CASSSLGREEYEQYF
TRBV7-9	TRBJ2-2	.	.	TGTGCCAGCAGCTTAGGAGCCGGGGAGCTGTTTTTT	CASSLGAGELFF
TRBV2	TRBJ1-6	.	.	TGTGCCAGCAGTGAAGCACCCAGGGTGTCCTCACCCCTCCACTTT	CASSEAPRVSSPLHF
TRBV30	TRBJ1-2	TRBD1	.	TGTGCCTGGAGTCGGGACAGGGGATATGGCTACACCTTC	CAWSRDRGYGYTF
TRBV5-1	TRBJ1-1	.	.	TGCGCCAGCAGCCTCCCGACAGCAGAAGCTTTCTTT	CASSLPTAEAFF
TRBV5-1	TRBJ2-7	.	few	TGCGCCAGCAGCTCGGCCGGGACTGGGGTCTACGAGCAGTACTTC	CASSSAGTGVYEQYF
TRBV28	TRBJ1-2	.	.	TGTGCCACCGTGGCGGACAGTCGTTCCTATGGCTACACCTTC	CATVADSRSYGYTF
TRBV12-5	TRBJ1-1	.	.	TGTGCTAGTGGTTTGGTACTCAGGGAAGCTTTCTTT	CASGLVLREAFF
TRBV28	TRBJ1-2	.	.	TGTGCCAGCCTCCGACCAAACCAGGGCGGCTACACCTTC	CASLRPNQGGYTF
TRBV6-2/TRBV6-3	TRBJ1-4	.	.	TGTGCCAGCAGTTACGGAGGCAGGTTTGGTGAAAAACTGTTTTTT	CASSYGGRFGEKLFF
TRBV5-8	TRBJ1-2	.	.	TGTGCCAGCAGCCCACCGACAGTTCCCTATGGCTACACCTTC	CASSPPTVPYGYTF
TRBV3-1/TRBV3-2	TRBJ1-1	TRBD1	.	TGTGCCAGCAGTCTACAGGGGGCTAACACTGAAGCTTTCTTT	CASSLQGANTEAFF
TRBV6-2/TRBV6-3	TRBJ1-5	TRBD1	.	TGTGCCAGCAGCCCTGGGACAGGGGTCTCTTTAGGTCAGCCCCAGCATTTT	CASSPGTGVSLGQPQHF
TRBV11-2	TRBJ1-1	TRBD1	.	TGTGCCAGCAGCTCTTTACAGGGGGCAACCCCTGAAGCTTTCTTT	CASSSLQGATPEAFF
TRBV15	TRBJ2-4	TRBD1	.	TGTGCCACCAGCACCCTCGGACAGGTTGAAAACATTCAGTACTTC	CATSTLGQVENIQYF
TRBV28	TRBJ1-1	.	.	TGTGCCAGCAGTTTCCCTGCAGGGTACACTGAAGCTTTCTTT	CASSFPAGYTEAFF
TRBV6-5	TRBJ1-1	TRBD1	once	TGTGCCAGCACCACCCCCGGACAGGACACTGAAGCTTTCTTT	CASTTPGQDTEAFF
TRBV11-3	TRBJ1-1	.	.	TGTGCCAGCAGCCTACCGGTTGGGCCTATACTGAACACTGAAGCTTTCTTT	CASSLPVGPILNTEAFF
TRBV2	TRBJ1-1	.	.	TGTGCCAGACGTCGAATGGGAGGAACTGAAGCTTTCTTT	CARRRMGGTEAFF
TRBV9	TRBJ2-7	TRBD1	.	TGTGCCAGCAGCGTAGGGGACAGACCCTACGAGCAGTACTTC	CASSVGDRPYEQYF
TRBV3-1/TRBV3-2	TRBJ1-6	TRBD1	.	TGTGCCAGCAGCCTGGGGACAGCCGTTAATTCACCCCTCCACTTT	CASSLGTAVNSPLHF
TRBV6-5	TRBJ2-5	.	once	TGTGCCAGCAGTTATACCCCGACAGGTGGGGGAGAGACCCAGTACTTC	CASSYTPTGGGETQYF
TRBV15	TRBJ2-3	.	once	TGTGCCACCAGCACCTACCCCCAGGGAGGCCCAGATACGCAGTATTTT	CATSTYPQGGPDTQYF
TRBV13	TRBJ2-1	.	.	TGTGCCAGCAGCTTGGGCGGGGGCGCCTACAATGAGCAGTTCTTC	CASSLGGGAYNEQFF
TRBV4-2	TRBJ1-1	TRBD1	.	TGTGCCAGCAGCCAAGCTGGGACAGGGGACACTGAAGCTTTCTTT	CASSQAGTGDTEAFF
TRBV14	TRBJ1-3	.	.	TGTGCCAGCAGCCAGGGGGCCGCGCGTGGAAACACCATATATTTT	CASSQGAARGNTIYF
TRBV7-8	TRBJ2-3	.	.	TGTGCCAGCGGCACACCCGGGATAGCGGGCACAGATACGCAGTATTTT	CASGTPGIAGTDTQYF
TRBV29-1	TRBJ1-1	.	.	TGCAGCGCTACGAGGGGGATGAACACTGAAGCTTTCTTT	CSATRGMNTEAFF
TRBV28	TRBJ1-5	.	.	TGTGCCAGCAGTTCCTTTGAGCCCCAGCATTTT	CASSSFEPQHF
TRBV9	TRBJ1-2	TRBD1	.	TGTGCCAGCAGCGTGGGACAGGGGAACAGGGGCTACACCTTC	CASSVGQGNRGYTF
TRBV5-1	TRBJ1-2	TRBD1	.	TGCGCCAGCAGCCCCTGGACAGGGTCCAACTATGGCTACACCTTC	CASSPWTGSNYGYTF
TRBV18	TRBJ2-7	TRBD1	few	TGTGCCAGCTCACTTAACTCAGGGGGCGCCTCCTACGAGCAGTACTTC	CASSLNSGGASYEQYF
TRBV19	TRBJ1-5	TRBD1	.	TGTGCCAGTAGTATAGAAGACAGGGTAAATCAGCCCCAGCATTTT	CASSIEDRVNQPQHF
TRBV4-1	TRBJ1-1	.	.	TGCGCCAGCAGCCAAGGGGGGACTGGCACTGAAGCTTTCTTT	CASSQGGTGTEAFF
TRBV23-1	TRBJ1-2	TRBD1	.	TGCGCCAGCAGTCAATCCTCTGACAGGGCTAACTATGGCTACACCTTC	CASSQSSDRANYGYTF
TRBV5-4	TRBJ2-1	TRBD2	once	TGTGCCGGGGGAGCGGGAGCCCACAATGAGCAGTTCTTC	CAGGAGAHNEQFF
TRBV13	TRBJ2-2	TRBD1	.	TGTGCCAGCAGCTTGCACAGGGGGAACACCGGGGAGCTGTTTTTT	CASSLHRGNTGELFF
TRBV5-1	TRBJ1-3	TRBD1	.	TGCGCCAGCAGCCCCGACAGGGGAGCTGGAAACACCATATATTTT	CASSPDRGAGNTIYF
TRBV5-5	TRBJ2-1	TRBD2	.	TGTGCCAGCAGCTGGGCACTAGCGGGGGGGTACAATGAGCAGTTCTTC	CASSWALAGGYNEQFF
TRBV24-1	TRBJ2-2	.	.	TGTGCCACCAGTGATTTGCATGCCGGGGAGCTGTTTTTT	CATSDLHAGELFF
TRBV3-1/TRBV3-2	TRBJ1-3	.	.	TGTGCCAGCAGCCAAGTAGCTGGAAACACCATATATTTT	CASSQVAGNTIYF